This section outlines one T cell receptor (beta chain) sequence together with its context. What it binds is not known. This sample is part of a study of beta chain features in type 1 diabetes. The study, taken as a whole, reports: Reduced insertions and increased deletions marked VDJ junctions in type 1 diabetes patients. Sequencing from cDNA could over-represent high-TCR-expressing cells. A greater similarity of naive, central memory and Treg TCRB repertoires was seen among patients than among healthy donors. TCRB CDR3s were moderately but significantly shorter in Type 1 diabetes patients in all four CD4+ subsets.

The CDR3 contains 12 residues. Trimming took off 5 bases at V and 1 base at J, with 6 bases between the two ends. Germline CDR1 is MNHEY and CDR2 is SVGAGI. What was sequenced were expressed TCRB transcripts, since all of the isolated RNA had been reverse transcribed. Clones were sequenced by immunoSEQ multiplex PCR, and TCRdb holds only the in-frame ones, with some missing. The sample yields more than 300,000 clones, approximately 12% seen once. This chain joins TRBV6-5 and TRBJ2-7, with D tentatively TRBD1 (6 bases). Input material: naive CD4+ T cells from blood. The clonotype comes from a young woman with type 1 diabetes. Here the CDR3 reads CASSQGSYEQYF. CDR3 bases: TGTGCCAGCAGTCAGGGGTCCTACGAGCAGTACTTC.